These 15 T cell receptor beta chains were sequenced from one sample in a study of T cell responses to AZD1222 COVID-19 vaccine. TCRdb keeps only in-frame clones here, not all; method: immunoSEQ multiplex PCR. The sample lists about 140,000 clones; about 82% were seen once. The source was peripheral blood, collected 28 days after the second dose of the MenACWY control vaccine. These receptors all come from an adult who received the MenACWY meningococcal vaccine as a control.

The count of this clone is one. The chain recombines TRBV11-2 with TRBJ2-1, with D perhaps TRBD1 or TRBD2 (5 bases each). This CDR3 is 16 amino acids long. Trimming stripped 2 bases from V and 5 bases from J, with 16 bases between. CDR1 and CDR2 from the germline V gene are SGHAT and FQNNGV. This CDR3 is CASSLLVGAGNNEQFF. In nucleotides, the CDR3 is TGTGCCAGCAGCTTACTCGTAGGGGCGGGTAACAATGAGCAGTTCTTC.

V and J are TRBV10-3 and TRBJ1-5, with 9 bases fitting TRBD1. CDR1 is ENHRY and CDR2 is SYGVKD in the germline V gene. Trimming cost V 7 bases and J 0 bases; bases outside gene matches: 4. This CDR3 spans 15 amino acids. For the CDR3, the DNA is TGTGCCATCAAGAGGGACAGGGATAGCAATCAGCCCCAGCATTTT. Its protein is CAIKRDRDSNQPQHF.

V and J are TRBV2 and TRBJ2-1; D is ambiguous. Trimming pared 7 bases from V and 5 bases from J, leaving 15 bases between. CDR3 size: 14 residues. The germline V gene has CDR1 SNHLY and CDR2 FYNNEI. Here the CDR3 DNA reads TGTGCCAGCACCTCGACCCCGGACCACAATGAGCAGTTCTTC. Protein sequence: CASTSTPDHNEQFF. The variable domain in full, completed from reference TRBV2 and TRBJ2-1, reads EPEVTQTPSHQVTQMGQEVILRCVPISNHLYFYWYRQILGQKVEFLVSFYNNEISEKSEIFDDQFSVERPDGSNFTLKIRSTKLEDSAMYFCASTSTPDHNEQFFGPGTRLTVL.

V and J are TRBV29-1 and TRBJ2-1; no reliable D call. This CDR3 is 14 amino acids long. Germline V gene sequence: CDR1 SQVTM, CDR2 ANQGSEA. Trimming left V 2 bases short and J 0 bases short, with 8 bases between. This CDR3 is CSVEFYGSYNEQFF. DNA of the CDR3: TGCAGCGTTGAATTTTACGGCTCCTACAATGAGCAGTTCTTC.

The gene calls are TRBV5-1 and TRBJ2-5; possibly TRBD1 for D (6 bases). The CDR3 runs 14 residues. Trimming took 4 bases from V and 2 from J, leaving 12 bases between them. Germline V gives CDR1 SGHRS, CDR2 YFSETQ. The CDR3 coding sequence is TGCGCCAGCAGCCAGGGGTTGCGGCAAGAGACCCAGTACTTC. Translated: CASSQGLRQETQYF. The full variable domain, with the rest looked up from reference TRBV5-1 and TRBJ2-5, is KAGVTQTPRYLIKTRGQQVTLSCSPISGHRSVSWYQQTPGQGLQFLFEYFSETQRNKGNFPGRFSGRQFSNSRSEMNVSTLELGDSALYLCASSQGLRQETQYFGPGTRLLVL.

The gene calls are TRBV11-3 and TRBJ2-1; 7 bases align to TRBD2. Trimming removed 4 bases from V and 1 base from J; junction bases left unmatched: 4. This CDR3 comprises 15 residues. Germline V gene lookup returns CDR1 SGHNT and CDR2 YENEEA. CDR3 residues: CASSYLAVSYNEQFF. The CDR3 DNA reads TGTGCCAGCAGCTACCTAGCGGTATCCTACAATGAGCAGTTCTTC.

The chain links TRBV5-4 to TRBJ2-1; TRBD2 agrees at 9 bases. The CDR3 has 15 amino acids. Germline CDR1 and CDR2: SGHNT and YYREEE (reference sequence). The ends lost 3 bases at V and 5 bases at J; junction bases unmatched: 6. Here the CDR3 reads CASSSQRGANNEQFF. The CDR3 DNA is TGTGCCAGCAGCTCTCAGCGGGGGGCCAACAATGAGCAGTTCTTC.

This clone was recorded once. CDR3 sequence: CAIAPGGTEAFF. CDR3 coding DNA: TGTGCCATCGCCCCAGGGGGAACTGAAGCTTTCTTT. The chain carries TRBV10-3 and TRBJ1-1; 7 nucleotides agree with TRBD1. From germline, CDR1 is ENHRY and CDR2 SYGVKD. The CDR3 has 12 residues. J was trimmed by 5 bases and V by 8 bases; bases with no gene match: 5.

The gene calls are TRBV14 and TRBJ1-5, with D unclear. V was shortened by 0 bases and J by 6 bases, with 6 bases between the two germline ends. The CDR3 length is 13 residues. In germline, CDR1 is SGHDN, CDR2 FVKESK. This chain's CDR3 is CASSQDGAQPQHF. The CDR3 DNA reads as TGTGCCAGCAGCCAAGATGGAGCTCAGCCCCAGCATTTT.

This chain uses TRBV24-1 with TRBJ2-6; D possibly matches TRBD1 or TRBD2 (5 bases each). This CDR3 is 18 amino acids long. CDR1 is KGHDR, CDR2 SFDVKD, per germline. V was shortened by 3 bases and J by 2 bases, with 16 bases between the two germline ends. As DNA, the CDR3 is TGTGCCACCAGTGATCCTGTGGGGCCCGGGACTGGGGCCAACGTCCTGACTTTC. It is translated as CATSDPVGPGTGANVLTF.

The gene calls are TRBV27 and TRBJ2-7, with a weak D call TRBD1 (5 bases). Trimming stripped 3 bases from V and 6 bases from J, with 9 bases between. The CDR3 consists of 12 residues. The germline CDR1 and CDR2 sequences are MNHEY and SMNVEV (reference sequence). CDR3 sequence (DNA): TGTGCCAGCAGTTTCTTAAGGGGCGAGCAGTACTTC. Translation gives CASSFLRGEQYF.

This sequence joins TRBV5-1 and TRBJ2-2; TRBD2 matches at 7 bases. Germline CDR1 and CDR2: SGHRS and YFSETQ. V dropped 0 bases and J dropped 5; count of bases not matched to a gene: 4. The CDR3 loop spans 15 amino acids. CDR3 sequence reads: CASSLVAGETGELFF. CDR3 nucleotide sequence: TGCGCCAGCAGCTTGGTTGCGGGAGAAACCGGGGAGCTGTTTTTT.

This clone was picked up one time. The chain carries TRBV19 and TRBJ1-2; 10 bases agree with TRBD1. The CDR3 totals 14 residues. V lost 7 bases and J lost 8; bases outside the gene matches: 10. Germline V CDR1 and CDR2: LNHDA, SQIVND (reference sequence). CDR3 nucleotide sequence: TGTGCCAGTACGGGGACAGGGGCAACGAGAGGCTACACCTTC. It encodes CASTGTGATRGYTF.

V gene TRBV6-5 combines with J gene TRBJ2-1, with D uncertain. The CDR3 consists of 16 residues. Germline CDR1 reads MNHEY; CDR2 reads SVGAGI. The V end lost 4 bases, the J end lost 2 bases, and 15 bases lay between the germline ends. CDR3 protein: CASSSRAWWPYNEQFF. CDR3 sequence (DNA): TGTGCCAGCAGTTCACGGGCCTGGTGGCCCTACAATGAGCAGTTCTTC.

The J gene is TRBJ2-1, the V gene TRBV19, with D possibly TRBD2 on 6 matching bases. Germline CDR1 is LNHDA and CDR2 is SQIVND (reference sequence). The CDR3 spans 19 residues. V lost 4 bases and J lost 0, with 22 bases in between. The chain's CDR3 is CASSTFHTGGAYSYNEQFF. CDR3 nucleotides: TGTGCCAGTAGTACCTTCCATACAGGCGGGGCCTACTCCTACAATGAGCAGTTCTTC.